This T cell receptor beta chain appears in the sequencing data of a study of cytomegalovirus exposure and HLA in healthy donors. Profiled with immunoSEQ multiplex PCR; TCRdb holds only in-frame clones, not every one. The sample comprises over 200,000 clones, approximately 87% of which are singletons, and 5.5% to 6.5% rests with the top ten. This CDR3 has 14 amino acids. The germline V gene has CDR1 GTSNPN and CDR2 SVGIG (reference sequence). Deletions cut 1 base from V and 0 bases from J, with 7 bases between. The gene calls are TRBV30 and TRBJ1-5; no definite D call. Sequencing used PBMCs. The sequence was obtained from a young woman in good health and CMV-seronegative. CDR3 sequence reads: CAWSDGDSNQPQHF. CDR3 coding DNA: TGTGCCTGGAGTGACGGAGATAGCAATCAGCCCCAGCATTTT.